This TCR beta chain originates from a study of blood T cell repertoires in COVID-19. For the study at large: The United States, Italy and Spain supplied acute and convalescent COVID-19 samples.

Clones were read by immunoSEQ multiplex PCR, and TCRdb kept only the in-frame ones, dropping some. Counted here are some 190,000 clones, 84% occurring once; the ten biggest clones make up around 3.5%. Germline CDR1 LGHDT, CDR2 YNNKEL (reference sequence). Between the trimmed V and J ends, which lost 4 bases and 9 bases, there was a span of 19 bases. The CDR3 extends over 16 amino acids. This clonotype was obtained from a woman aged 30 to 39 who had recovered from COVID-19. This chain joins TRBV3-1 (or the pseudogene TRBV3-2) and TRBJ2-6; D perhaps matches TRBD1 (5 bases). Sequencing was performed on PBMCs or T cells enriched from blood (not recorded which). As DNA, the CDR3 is TGTGCCAGCAGCCCATTTCCCCCAGACAGCCGCAACGTCCTGACTTTC. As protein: CASSPFPPDSRNVLTF.